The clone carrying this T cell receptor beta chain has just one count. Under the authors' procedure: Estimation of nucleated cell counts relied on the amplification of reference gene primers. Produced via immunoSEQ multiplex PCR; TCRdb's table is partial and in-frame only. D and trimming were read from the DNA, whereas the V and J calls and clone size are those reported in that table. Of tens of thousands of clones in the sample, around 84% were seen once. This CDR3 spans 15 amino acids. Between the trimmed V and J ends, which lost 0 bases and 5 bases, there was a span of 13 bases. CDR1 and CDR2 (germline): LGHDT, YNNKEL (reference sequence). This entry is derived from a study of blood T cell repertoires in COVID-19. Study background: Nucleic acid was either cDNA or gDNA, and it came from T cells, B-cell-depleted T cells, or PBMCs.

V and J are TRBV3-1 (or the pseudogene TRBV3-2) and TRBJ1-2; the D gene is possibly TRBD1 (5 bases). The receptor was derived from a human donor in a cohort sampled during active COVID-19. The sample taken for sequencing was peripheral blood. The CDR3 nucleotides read TGTGCCAGCAGCCAAGATGGCGTGGCAGGGTATGGCTACACCTTC. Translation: CASSQDGVAGYGYTF.